This T cell receptor (beta chain) emerged from a study of shared clonotypes between healthy human individuals. Clones were read by immunoSEQ multiplex PCR, and TCRdb kept only the in-frame ones, dropping some. This table has over a million clones, roughly 95% appearing once. With 6 bases clipped from V and 9 bases from J, the junction kept 13 bases outside the gene matches. CDR3 length: 15 residues. Germline V CDR1 and CDR2: SGHTA, FQGNSA. The rearrangement links TRBV7-2 to TRBJ2-1, with 8 bases identical to TRBD2. The source is a man between 25 and 39 years old in good health. Sequencing was carried out using naive CD4+ T cells sorted from blood. Regarding subset: CD45RA+ positively selected. The CDR3 region is CASRPPGGVGSEQFF. The CDR3 coding sequence is TGTGCCAGCAGGCCCCCGGGAGGGGTCGGGAGTGAGCAGTTCTTC.